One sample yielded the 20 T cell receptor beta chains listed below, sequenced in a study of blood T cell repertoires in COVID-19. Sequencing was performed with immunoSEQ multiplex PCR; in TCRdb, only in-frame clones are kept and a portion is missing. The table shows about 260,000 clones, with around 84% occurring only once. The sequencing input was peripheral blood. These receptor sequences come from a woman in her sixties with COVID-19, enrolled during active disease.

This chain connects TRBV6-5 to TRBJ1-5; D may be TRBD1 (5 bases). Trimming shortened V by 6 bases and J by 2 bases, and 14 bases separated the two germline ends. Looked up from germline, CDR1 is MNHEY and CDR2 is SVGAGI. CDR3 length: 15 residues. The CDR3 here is CASSPGGAGNQPQHF. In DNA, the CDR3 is TGTGCCAGCAGCCCCGGTGGGGCGGGCAATCAGCCCCAGCATTTT.

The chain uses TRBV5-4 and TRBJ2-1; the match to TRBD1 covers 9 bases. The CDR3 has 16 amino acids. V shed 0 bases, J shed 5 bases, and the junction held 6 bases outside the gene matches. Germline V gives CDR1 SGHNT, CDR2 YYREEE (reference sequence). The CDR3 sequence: CASSLARQGGHNEQFF. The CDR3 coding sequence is TGTGCCAGCAGCTTGGCCCGACAGGGGGGACACAATGAGCAGTTCTTC. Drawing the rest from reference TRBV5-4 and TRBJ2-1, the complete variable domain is ETGVTQSPTHLIKTRGQQVTLRCSSQSGHNTVSWYQQALGQGPQFIFQYYREEENGRGNFPPRFSGLQFPNYSSELNVNALELDDSALYLCASSLARQGGHNEQFFGPGTRLTVL.

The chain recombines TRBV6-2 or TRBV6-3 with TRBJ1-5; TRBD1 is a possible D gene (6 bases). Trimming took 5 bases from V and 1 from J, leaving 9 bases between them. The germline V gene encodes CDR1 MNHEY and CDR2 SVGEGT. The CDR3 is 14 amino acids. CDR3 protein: CASSGTLSNQPQHF. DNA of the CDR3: TGTGCCAGCAGTGGGACATTGAGCAATCAGCCCCAGCATTTT.

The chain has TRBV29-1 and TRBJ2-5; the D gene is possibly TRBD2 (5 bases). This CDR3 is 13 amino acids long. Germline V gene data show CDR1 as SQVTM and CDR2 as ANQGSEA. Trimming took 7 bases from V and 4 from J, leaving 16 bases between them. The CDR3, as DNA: TGCAGCGCCGAAACGCAGGCGGGAGAGACCCAGTACTTC. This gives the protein CSAETQAGETQYF. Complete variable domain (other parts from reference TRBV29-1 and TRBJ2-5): SAVISQKPSRDICQRGTSLTIQCQVDSQVTMMFWYRQQPGQSLTLIATANQGSEATYESGFVIDKFPISRPNLTFSTLTVSNMSPEDSSIYLCSAETQAGETQYFGPGTRLLVL.

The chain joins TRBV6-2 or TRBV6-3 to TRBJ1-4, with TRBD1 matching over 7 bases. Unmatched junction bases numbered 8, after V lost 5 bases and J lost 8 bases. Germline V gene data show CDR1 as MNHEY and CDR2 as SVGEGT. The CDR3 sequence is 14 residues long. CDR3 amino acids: CASSNTGVGEKLFF. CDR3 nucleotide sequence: TGTGCCAGCAGTAACACAGGGGTTGGCGAAAAACTGTTTTTT.

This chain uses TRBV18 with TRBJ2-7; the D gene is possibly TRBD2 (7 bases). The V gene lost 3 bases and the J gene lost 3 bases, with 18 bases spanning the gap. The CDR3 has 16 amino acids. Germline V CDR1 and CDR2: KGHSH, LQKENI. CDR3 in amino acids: CASSPAGGPLGYEQYF. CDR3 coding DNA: TGTGCCAGCTCACCGGCCGGGGGGCCTCTTGGCTACGAGCAGTACTTC. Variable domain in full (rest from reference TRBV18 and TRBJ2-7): NAGVMQNPRHLVRRRGQEARLRCSPMKGHSHVYWYRQLPEEGLKFMVYLQKENIIDESGMPKERFSAEFPKEGPSILRIQQVVRGDSAAYFCASSPAGGPLGYEQYFGPGTRLTVT.

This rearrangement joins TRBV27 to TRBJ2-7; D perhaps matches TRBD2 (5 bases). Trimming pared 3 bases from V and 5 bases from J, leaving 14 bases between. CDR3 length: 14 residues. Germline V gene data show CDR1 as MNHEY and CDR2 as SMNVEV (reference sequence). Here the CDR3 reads CASSFNPGYNEQYF. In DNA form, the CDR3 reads TGTGCCAGCAGTTTTAATCCGGGGTATAACGAGCAGTACTTC.

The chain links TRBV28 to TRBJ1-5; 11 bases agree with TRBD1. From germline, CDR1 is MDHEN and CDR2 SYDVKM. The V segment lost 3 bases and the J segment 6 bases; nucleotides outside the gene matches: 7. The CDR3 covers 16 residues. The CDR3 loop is CASSFAGTGGVQPQHF. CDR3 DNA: TGTGCCAGCAGTTTTGCGGGGACAGGGGGAGTTCAGCCCCAGCATTTT.

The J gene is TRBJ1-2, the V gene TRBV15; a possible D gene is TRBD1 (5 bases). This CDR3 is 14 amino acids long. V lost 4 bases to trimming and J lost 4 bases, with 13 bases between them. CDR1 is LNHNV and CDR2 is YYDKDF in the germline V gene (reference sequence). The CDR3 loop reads CATSTNQGIYGYTF. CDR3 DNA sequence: TGTGCCACCAGCACCAATCAGGGTATCTATGGCTACACCTTC.

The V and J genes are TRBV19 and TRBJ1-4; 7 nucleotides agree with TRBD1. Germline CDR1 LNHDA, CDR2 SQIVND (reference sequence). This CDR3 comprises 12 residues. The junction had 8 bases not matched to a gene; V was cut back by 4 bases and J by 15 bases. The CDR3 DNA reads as TGTGCCAGTAGTAACGGACAGGCAGTAGTGTTTTTT. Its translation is CASSNGQAVVFF.

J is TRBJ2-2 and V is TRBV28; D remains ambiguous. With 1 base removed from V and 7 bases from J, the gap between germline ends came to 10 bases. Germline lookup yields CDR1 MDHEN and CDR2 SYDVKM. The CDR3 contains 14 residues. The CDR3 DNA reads TGTGCCAGCAGTTTATTGAGCCACGACGGGGAGCTGTTTTTT. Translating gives CASSLLSHDGELFF.

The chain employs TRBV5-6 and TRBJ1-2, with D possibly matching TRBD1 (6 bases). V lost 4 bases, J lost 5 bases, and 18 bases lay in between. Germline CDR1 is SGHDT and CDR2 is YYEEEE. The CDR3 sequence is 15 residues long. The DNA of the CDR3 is TGTGCCAGCAGCGATGGACAGCTCGTCCGGTATGGCTACACCTTC. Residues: CASSDGQLVRYGYTF.

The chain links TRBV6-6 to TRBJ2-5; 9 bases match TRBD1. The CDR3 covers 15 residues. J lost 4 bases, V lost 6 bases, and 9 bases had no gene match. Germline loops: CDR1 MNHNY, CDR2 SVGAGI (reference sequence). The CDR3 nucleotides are TGTGCCAGCAGGTCGCCGGGACAGGGATTAGAGACCCAGTACTTC. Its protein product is CASRSPGQGLETQYF.

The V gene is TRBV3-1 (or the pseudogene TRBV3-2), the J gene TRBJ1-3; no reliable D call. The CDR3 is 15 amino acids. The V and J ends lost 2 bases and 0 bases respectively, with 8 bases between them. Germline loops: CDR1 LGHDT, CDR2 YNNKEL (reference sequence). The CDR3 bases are TGTGCCAGCAGCCAATACTCCTTCTCTGGAAACACCATATATTTT. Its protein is CASSQYSFSGNTIYF.

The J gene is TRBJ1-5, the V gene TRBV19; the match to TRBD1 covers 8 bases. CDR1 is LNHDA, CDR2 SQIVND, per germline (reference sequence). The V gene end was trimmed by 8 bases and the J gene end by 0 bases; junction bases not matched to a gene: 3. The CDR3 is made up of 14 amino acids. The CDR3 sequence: CASGTGYSNQPQHF. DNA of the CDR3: TGTGCCAGTGGGACAGGATATAGCAATCAGCCCCAGCATTTT.

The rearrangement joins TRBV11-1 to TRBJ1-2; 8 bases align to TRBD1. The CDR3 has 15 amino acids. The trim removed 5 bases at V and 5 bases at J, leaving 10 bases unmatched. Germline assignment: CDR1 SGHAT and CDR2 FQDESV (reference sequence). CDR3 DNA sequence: TGTGCCAGCAGCCCGGATCAGGGGGCTCTATATGGCTACACCTTC. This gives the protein CASSPDQGALYGYTF.

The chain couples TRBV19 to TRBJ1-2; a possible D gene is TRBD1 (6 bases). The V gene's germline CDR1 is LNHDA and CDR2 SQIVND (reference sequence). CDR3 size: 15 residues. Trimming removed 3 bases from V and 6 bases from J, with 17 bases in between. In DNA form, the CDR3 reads TGTGCCAGTAGTATCTCGACAGGCCCTAGGAATGGCTACACCTTC. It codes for CASSISTGPRNGYTF.

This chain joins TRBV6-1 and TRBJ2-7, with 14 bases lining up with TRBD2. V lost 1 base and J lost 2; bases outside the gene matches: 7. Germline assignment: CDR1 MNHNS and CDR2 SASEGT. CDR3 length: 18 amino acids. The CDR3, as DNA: TGTGCCAGCAGTGAAGAGGATGGGGGACTAGCGGGAGCCTACGAGCAGTACTTC. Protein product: CASSEEDGGLAGAYEQYF.

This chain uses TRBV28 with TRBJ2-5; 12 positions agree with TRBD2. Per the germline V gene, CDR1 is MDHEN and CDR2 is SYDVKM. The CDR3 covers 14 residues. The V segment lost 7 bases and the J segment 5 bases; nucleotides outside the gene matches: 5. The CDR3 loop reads CASMTSGRRETQYF. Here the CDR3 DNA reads TGTGCCAGCATGACTAGCGGGAGACGTGAGACCCAGTACTTC. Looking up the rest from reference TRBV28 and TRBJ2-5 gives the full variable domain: DVKVTQSSRYLVKRTGEKVFLECVQDMDHENMFWYRQDPGLGLRLIYFSYDVKMKEKGDIPEGYSVSREKKERFSLILESASTNQTSMYLCASMTSGRRETQYFGPGTRLLVL.

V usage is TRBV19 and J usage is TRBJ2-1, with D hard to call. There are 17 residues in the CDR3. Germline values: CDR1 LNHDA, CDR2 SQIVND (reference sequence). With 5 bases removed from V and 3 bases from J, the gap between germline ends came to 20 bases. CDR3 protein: CASSSYRPEFLYNEQFF. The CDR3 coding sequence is TGTGCCAGTAGTTCATACAGACCTGAGTTCCTCTACAATGAGCAGTTCTTC.